This is a list of T cell receptor beta chains from one sample in a study of T cell responses to AZD1222 COVID-19 vaccine. Generated by immunoSEQ multiplex PCR, the TCRdb table keeps only in-frame clones and is missing some. This sample has about 160,000 clones, with about 90% found just once. The sample was peripheral blood, taken on day 0 of AZD1222 vaccination. The receptors were sampled from an adult in good health. Each CDR3 is given with its conserved first and last residue. D genes are given only for firm matches. Clone size is shown for a subset of rows, as once, few, many or a class of expanded clone.

length,size,V,D,J,CDR3,DNA
12,-,TRBV6-4,TRBD1,TRBJ1-2,CASSGQGNGYTF,TGTGCCAGCAGTGGACAGGGGAATGGCTACACCTTC
11,-,TRBV12-3/TRBV12-4,-,TRBJ1-2,CASRSDYGYTF,TGTGCCAGCAGGTCTGACTATGGCTACACCTTC
11,-,TRBV20-1,-,TRBJ1-2,CSARVNYGYTF,TGCAGTGCTAGGGTAAACTATGGCTACACCTTC
12,-,TRBV30,-,TRBJ1-2,CASERRSSGYTF,TGTGCCTCGGAGAGGAGGTCCAGCGGCTACACCTTC
14,-,TRBV28,TRBD1,TRBJ1-1,CASRPGQGFTEAFF,TGTGCCAGCAGACCCGGACAGGGGTTCACTGAAGCTTTCTTT
15,-,TRBV6-5,-,TRBJ1-6,CASSTLSGEGSPLHF,TGTGCCAGCAGCACATTGTCGGGGGAAGGTTCACCCCTCCACTTT
14,-,TRBV27,TRBD1,TRBJ1-2,CASSLRGGADGYTF,TGTGCCAGCAGTTTACGAGGGGGCGCGGATGGCTACACCTTC
17,-,TRBV21-1,-,TRBJ1-1,CASSKRLLDQVDVEAFF,TGTGCCAGCAGCAAGAGATTACTTGACCAGGTCGACGTTGAAGCTTTCTTT
15,-,TRBV11-2,-,TRBJ2-1,CASSLVYGGHNEQFF,TGTGCCAGCAGCTTAGTTTACGGGGGACACAATGAGCAGTTCTTC
13,-,TRBV30,-,TRBJ1-1,CAWSSGANTEAFF,TGTGCCTGGAGCTCCGGAGCGAACACTGAAGCTTTCTTT
15,-,TRBV24-1,TRBD1,TRBJ2-3,CATSDFRTGAHTQYF,TGTGCCACCAGTGATTTCAGGACAGGGGCACATACGCAGTATTTT
15,-,TRBV18,-,TRBJ1-4,CASSPPGTPNEKLFF,TGTGCCAGCTCACCACCGGGAACCCCTAATGAAAAACTGTTTTTT
13,-,TRBV4-3,-,TRBJ1-5,CASSQDLNQPQHF,TGCGCCAGCAGCCAAGATCTTAATCAGCCCCAGCATTTT
15,-,TRBV5-4,-,TRBJ2-3,CASSLRTADTDTQYF,TGTGCCAGCAGCTTGAGGACAGCCGACACAGATACGCAGTATTTT
13,once,TRBV27,-,TRBJ1-6,CASRSPGNSPLHF,TGTGCCAGCAGATCCCCCGGGAATTCACCCCTCCACTTT
15,-,TRBV24-1,TRBD1,TRBJ1-5,CATSAGGFSNQPQHF,TGTGCCACCAGTGCAGGGGGCTTCAGCAATCAGCCCCAGCATTTT
16,-,TRBV5-1,TRBD2,TRBJ2-5,CASSLITSGRGETQYF,TGCGCCAGCAGCTTGATTACTAGCGGGAGGGGAGAGACCCAGTACTTC